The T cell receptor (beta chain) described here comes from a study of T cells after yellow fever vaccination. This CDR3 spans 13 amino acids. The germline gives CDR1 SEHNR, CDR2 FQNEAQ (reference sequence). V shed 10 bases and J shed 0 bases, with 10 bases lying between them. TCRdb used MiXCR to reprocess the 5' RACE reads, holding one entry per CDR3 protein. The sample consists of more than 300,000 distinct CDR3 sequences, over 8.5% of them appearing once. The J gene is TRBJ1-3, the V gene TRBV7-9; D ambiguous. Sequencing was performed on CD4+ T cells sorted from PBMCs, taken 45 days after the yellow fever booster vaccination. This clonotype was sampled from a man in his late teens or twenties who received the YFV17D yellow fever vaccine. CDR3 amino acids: CATSAPSGNTIYF. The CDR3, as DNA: TGTGCCACCTCAGCGCCCTCTGGAAACACCATATATTTT.